This T cell receptor (beta chain) was identified during a study of a mutant IDH1 vaccine in newly diagnosed glioma. Produced via immunoSEQ multiplex PCR; TCRdb's table is partial and in-frame only. This sample has tens of thousands of clones; roughly 79% occur once, and the top ten carry about 6.3%. On this clone itself: The antigen is unknown.

Time point here: week 23, last vaccination. Alongside topical imiquimod, each dose of vaccine comprised 300 ug of mutant IDH1 20-mer peptide. From germline, CDR1 is SGHDT and CDR2 YYEEEE. There are 16 residues in the CDR3. The V and J ends lost 4 bases and 3 bases, in that order; junction bases with no gene match: 13. This TCR came from a woman between 35 and 50 years old with glioma. Some clones in this sample may be carry-over from other donors' samples. The rearrangement links TRBV5-6 to TRBJ2-7, with 7 bases aligning to TRBD1. The sample consisted of PBMCs, taken from a glioma patient whose treatment included an IDH1 peptide vaccine. Written as DNA, the CDR3 is TGTGCCAGCAGCCGCAAGGCCGGGACAGTTTTCTACGAGCAGTACTTC. Its protein is CASSRKAGTVFYEQYF.